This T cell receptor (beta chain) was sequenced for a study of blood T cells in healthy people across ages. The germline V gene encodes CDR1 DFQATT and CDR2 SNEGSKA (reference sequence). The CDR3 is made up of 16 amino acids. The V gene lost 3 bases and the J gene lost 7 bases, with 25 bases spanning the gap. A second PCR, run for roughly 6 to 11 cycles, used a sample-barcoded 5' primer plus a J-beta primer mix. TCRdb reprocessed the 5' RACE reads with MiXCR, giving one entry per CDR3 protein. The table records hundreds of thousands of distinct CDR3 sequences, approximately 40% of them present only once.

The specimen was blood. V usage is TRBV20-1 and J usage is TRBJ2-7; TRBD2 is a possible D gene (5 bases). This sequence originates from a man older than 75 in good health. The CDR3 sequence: CSARKKGDWSYNEQYF. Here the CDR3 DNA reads TGCAGTGCTAGGAAGAAGGGAGACTGGTCCTACAATGAGCAGTACTTC.